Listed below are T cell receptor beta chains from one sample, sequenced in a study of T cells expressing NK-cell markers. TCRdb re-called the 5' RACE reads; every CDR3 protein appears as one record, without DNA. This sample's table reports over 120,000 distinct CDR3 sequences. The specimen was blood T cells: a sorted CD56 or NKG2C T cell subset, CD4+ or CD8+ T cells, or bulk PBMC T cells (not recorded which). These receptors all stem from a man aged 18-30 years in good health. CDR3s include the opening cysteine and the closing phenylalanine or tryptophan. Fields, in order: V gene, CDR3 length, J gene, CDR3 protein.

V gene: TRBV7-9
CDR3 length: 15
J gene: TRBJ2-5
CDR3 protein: CASSLVPGRQETQYF

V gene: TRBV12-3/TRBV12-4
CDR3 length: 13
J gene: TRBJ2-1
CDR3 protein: CASSPISYNEQFF

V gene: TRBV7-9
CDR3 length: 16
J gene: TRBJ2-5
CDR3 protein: CASSSLAGTHKETQYF

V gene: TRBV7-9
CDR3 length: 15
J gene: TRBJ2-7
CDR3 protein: CASSPPDRGSLEQYF

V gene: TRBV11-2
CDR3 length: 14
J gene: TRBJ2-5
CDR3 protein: CAEPGGPTQETQYF

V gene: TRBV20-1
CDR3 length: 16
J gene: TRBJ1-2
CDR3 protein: CSATYPGQGILYGYTF

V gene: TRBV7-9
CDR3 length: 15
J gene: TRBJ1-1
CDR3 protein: CASSLEAGVGTEAFF

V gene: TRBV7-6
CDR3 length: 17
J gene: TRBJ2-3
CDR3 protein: CASSLRSPGGSTDTQYF

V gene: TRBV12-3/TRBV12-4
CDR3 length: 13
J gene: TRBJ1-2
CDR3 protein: CASSLRDDYGYTF

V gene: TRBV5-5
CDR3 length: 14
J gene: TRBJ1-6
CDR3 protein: CASSLVDGNSPLHF

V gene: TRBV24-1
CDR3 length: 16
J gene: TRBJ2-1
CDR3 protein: CATSASDRDKGNEQFF

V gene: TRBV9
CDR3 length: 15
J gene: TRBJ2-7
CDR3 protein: CASSVGGSNSYEQYF

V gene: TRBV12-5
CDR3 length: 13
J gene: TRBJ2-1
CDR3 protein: CASGSLSNNEQFF

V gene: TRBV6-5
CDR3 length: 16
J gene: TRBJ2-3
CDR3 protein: CASSYHETTSTDTQYF

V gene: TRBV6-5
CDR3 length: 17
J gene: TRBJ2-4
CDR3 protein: CASSYSRTSGSSNIQYF

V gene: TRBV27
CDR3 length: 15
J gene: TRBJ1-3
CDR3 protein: CASSPRTVPGNTIYF

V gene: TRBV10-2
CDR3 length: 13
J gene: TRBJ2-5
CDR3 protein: CASSPRLVETQYF

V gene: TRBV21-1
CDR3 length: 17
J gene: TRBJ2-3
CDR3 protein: CASSKRSSGRVTDTQYF

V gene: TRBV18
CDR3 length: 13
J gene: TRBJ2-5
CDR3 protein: CASSPVLQETQYF

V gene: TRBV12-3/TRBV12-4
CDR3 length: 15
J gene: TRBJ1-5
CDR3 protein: CASSLSSRENQPQHF

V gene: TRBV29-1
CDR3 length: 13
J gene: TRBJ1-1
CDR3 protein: CSVLQGLGTEAFF

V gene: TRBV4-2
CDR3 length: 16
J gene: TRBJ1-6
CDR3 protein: CASSQHTGQGISPLHF

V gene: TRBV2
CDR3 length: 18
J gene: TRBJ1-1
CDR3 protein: CASIGLEVEGAMNTEAFF

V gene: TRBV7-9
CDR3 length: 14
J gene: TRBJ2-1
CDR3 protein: CASCPPGVTNEQFF

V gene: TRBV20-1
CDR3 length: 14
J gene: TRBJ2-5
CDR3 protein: CSASWASRGETQYF

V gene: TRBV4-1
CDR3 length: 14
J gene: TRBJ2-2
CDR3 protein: CASSPRIADGELFF

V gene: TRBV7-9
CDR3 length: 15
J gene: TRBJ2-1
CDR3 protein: CASSPVTSGSREQFF

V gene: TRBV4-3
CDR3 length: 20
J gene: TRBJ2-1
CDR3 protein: CASSQASGTSSARGGNEQFF

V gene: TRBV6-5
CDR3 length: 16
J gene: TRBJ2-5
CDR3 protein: CASSYCRTITEETQYF

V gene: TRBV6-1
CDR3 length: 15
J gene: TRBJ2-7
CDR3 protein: CASSEAGSSLYEQYF

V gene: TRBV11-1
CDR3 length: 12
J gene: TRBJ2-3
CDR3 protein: CASSPWDTEEYF

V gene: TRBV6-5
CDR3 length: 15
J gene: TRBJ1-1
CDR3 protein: CASSSYLGGETEAFF

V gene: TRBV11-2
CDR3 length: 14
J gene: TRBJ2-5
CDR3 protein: CASSPVRIQETQYF